These T cell receptor beta chains were read from a single sample in a study of early T cells in non-severe SARS-CoV-2 infection. Each CDR3 protein gets one entry after TCRdb re-called the 5' RACE reads with MiXCR. The table lists fewer than 85,000 distinct CDR3 sequences, about a sixth of them singletons, with roughly 12% in the top ten. The sequenced sample was whole blood. The receptors come from an adult who was a healthcare worker with PCR-confirmed SARS-CoV-2 infection or an uninfected control (not recorded which). The CDR3 runs from the conserved cysteine through the conserved F or W. D genes are given only for firm matches. A row's size may be missing; if present it is once, few, many or a size class.

J gene: TRBJ2-1
V gene: TRBV7-2
D gene: TRBD2
clone size: few
CDR3 DNA: TGTGCCAGCAGCTTAGCCGTAGCGGGGGGAATCTACAATGAGCAGTTCTTC
CDR3 protein: CASSLAVAGGIYNEQFF

J gene: TRBJ2-1
V gene: TRBV11-2
D gene: TRBD2
clone size: NA
CDR3 DNA: TGTGCCAGCAGCTCTGCCGGGACTACTTACAATGAGCAGTTCTTC
CDR3 protein: CASSSAGTTYNEQFF

J gene: TRBJ1-6
V gene: TRBV6-6
D gene: TRBD1
clone size: many
CDR3 DNA: TGTGCCAGCACTCCGGGACAGGGGGCAAGTAATTCACCCCTCCACTTT
CDR3 protein: CASTPGQGASNSPLHF

J gene: TRBJ2-1
V gene: TRBV6-1
D gene: TRBD2
clone size: few
CDR3 DNA: TGTGCCAGCAGGTGGACTAGCGGGAGTGGGTCCTACAATGAGCAGTTCTTC
CDR3 protein: CASRWTSGSGSYNEQFF

J gene: TRBJ2-1
V gene: TRBV2
D gene: NA
clone size: few
CDR3 DNA: TGTGCCAGCAGGGCGGAGAGGAGCGGCTACAATGAGCAGTTCTTC
CDR3 protein: CASRAERSGYNEQFF

J gene: TRBJ2-7
V gene: TRBV3-1
D gene: TRBD2
clone size: NA
CDR3 DNA: TGTGCCAGCAGCCAAGTTCGGACTAGCGGGAGGGCCGTCATCCCCTCCGAGCAGTACTTC
CDR3 protein: CASSQVRTSGRAVIPSEQYF

J gene: TRBJ2-7
V gene: TRBV29-1
D gene: NA
clone size: few
CDR3 DNA: TGCAGCGTTGAAGGCACAGGGAGCTCCTACGAGCAGTACTTC
CDR3 protein: CSVEGTGSSYEQYF

J gene: TRBJ2-7
V gene: TRBV5-1
D gene: NA
clone size: NA
CDR3 DNA: TGCGCCAGCAGCTTGGAAGCGGTACAAAGCTCCTACGAGCAGTACTTC
CDR3 protein: CASSLEAVQSSYEQYF

J gene: TRBJ1-1
V gene: TRBV29-1
D gene: NA
clone size: NA
CDR3 DNA: TGCAGCGTTGAGGGGAGGGAGCCTGAAGCTTTCTTT
CDR3 protein: CSVEGREPEAFF

J gene: TRBJ1-1
V gene: TRBV6-6
D gene: TRBD1
clone size: few
CDR3 DNA: TGTGCCAGCAGTTACTCTGCCACAGGGGGAACTGAAGCTTTCTTT
CDR3 protein: CASSYSATGGTEAFF

J gene: TRBJ2-5
V gene: TRBV4-1
D gene: TRBD1
clone size: few
CDR3 DNA: TGCGCCAGCAGCCGGGGGACAGCGGACGAAGAGACCCAGTACTTC
CDR3 protein: CASSRGTADEETQYF

J gene: TRBJ2-7
V gene: TRBV7-2
D gene: TRBD1
clone size: many
CDR3 DNA: TGTGCCAGCAGCTTAATTATGGGGACAGGGGGCAGAGAGCAGTACTTC
CDR3 protein: CASSLIMGTGGREQYF

J gene: TRBJ2-1
V gene: TRBV3-1
D gene: NA
clone size: NA
CDR3 DNA: TGTGCCAGCAGCCAAGGTATCGGTGAGCAGTTCTTC
CDR3 protein: CASSQGIGEQFF

J gene: TRBJ2-7
V gene: TRBV7-9
D gene: NA
clone size: NA
CDR3 DNA: TGTGCCAGCAGCTTAAGTTCAACCCAGCGACAAGCCTACGAGCAGTACTTC
CDR3 protein: CASSLSSTQRQAYEQYF

J gene: TRBJ2-1
V gene: TRBV14
D gene: NA
clone size: few
CDR3 DNA: TGTGCCAGCAGCCCATCCCTTTACAATGAGCAGTTCTTC
CDR3 protein: CASSPSLYNEQFF

J gene: TRBJ1-3
V gene: TRBV6-1
D gene: NA
clone size: few
CDR3 DNA: TGTGCCAGCAGCGCAGAGCCTGGAAACACCATATATTTT
CDR3 protein: CASSAEPGNTIYF

J gene: TRBJ2-6
V gene: TRBV7-2
D gene: NA
clone size: NA
CDR3 DNA: TGTGCCAGCAGACCAATCCCCAAGGGCTCTGGGGCCAACGTCCTGACTTTC
CDR3 protein: CASRPIPKGSGANVLTF

J gene: TRBJ2-5
V gene: TRBV12-3/TRBV12-4
D gene: TRBD2
clone size: few
CDR3 DNA: TGTGCCAGCAGCCGCCCGTCGGGACTAGCGGGAGGAGAGACCCAGTACTTC
CDR3 protein: CASSRPSGLAGGETQYF

J gene: TRBJ1-6
V gene: TRBV7-8
D gene: TRBD1
clone size: many
CDR3 DNA: TGTGCCAGCAGCTTAGGGACAGGGGGTTCAGGATCACCCCTCCACTTT
CDR3 protein: CASSLGTGGSGSPLHF

J gene: TRBJ2-7
V gene: TRBV6-6
D gene: TRBD1
clone size: NA
CDR3 DNA: TGTGCCAGCAGTCGAACAGGGGCAAAGGGGTACGAGCAGTACTTC
CDR3 protein: CASSRTGAKGYEQYF

J gene: TRBJ2-7
V gene: TRBV29-1
D gene: NA
clone size: few
CDR3 DNA: TGCAGCGTCTTGGACAGCTACGAGCAGTACTTC
CDR3 protein: CSVLDSYEQYF

J gene: TRBJ2-7
V gene: TRBV27
D gene: NA
clone size: few
CDR3 DNA: TGTGCCAGCAGTTCCACAGGGCCCGGCGAGCAGTACTTC
CDR3 protein: CASSSTGPGEQYF

J gene: TRBJ1-5
V gene: TRBV6-5
D gene: TRBD1
clone size: few
CDR3 DNA: TGTGCCAGCACTCCGGACAGGGACAATCAGCCCCAGCATTTT
CDR3 protein: CASTPDRDNQPQHF

J gene: TRBJ2-7
V gene: TRBV7-8
D gene: TRBD1
clone size: many
CDR3 DNA: TGTGCCAGCAGCTCTCGATGGGACAGCTCCTACGAGCAGTACTTC
CDR3 protein: CASSSRWDSSYEQYF

J gene: TRBJ2-1
V gene: TRBV19
D gene: NA
clone size: NA
CDR3 DNA: TGTGCCAGTAGTGTTGCAGGGAGCTCCTACAATGAGCAGTTCTTC
CDR3 protein: CASSVAGSSYNEQFF

J gene: TRBJ2-2
V gene: TRBV7-6
D gene: TRBD1
clone size: many
CDR3 DNA: TGTGCCAGCAGCTTAAGGCAAGGACAGGGAAACACCGGGGAGCTGTTTTTT
CDR3 protein: CASSLRQGQGNTGELFF

J gene: TRBJ2-5
V gene: TRBV20-1
D gene: NA
clone size: NA
CDR3 DNA: TGCAGTGCTTTACTGGAAGAGACCCAGTACTTC
CDR3 protein: CSALLEETQYF

J gene: TRBJ2-1
V gene: TRBV5-6
D gene: TRBD2
clone size: few
CDR3 DNA: TGTGCCAGCAGCCTTCGATTAGCGGGCAGGCATGGGCAGTTCTTC
CDR3 protein: CASSLRLAGRHGQFF